Ten or more counts support the clone carrying this TCR beta chain. The data derive from a study of T-cell reconstitution after alpha-beta-depleted transplantation in children. Unique molecular identifiers featured in how the TCRbeta library was prepared. TCRdb fed the PCR reads into MiXCR, producing one record per CDR3 protein. The table includes approximately 350,000 distinct CDR3 sequences, 13% detected once. This specimen consisted of PBMCs, obtained from the stem cell graft. The sequence was collected from a human donor who donated a stem cell graft to a child with Fanconi anemia.

The CDR3 DNA is TGTGCCACCAGCAGAGATGTGCCAGTCCTCCACATGAACACTGAAGCTTTCTTT. Translating gives CATSRDVPVLHMNTEAFF. This chain joins TRBV15 and TRBJ1-1; D not certain. V lost 0 bases, J lost 0 bases, and 17 bases lay in between. This CDR3 contains 18 residues. Per germline, CDR1 LNHNV and CDR2 YYDKDF (reference sequence).